This entry features one T cell receptor beta chain sequence. These data are taken from a study of sequential checkpoint blockade in melanoma. As to treatment: randomized to nivolumab then ipilimumab (arm A) or the reverse (arm B). The table came from immunoSEQ multiplex PCR; TCRdb's copy has only in-frame clones and leaves some out. The sample includes 25,000 to 35,000 clones, more than 80% of them seen just once. The V gene's germline CDR1 is SEHNR and CDR2 FQNEAQ (reference sequence). The V and J ends lost 5 bases and 6 bases, in that order; junction bases with no gene match: 13. CDR3 length equals 16 residues.

The receptor's source is a human donor with melanoma. Here the sequenced sample was CD8+ T cells sorted from blood (inferred from file names), taken from a patient given nivolumab and ipilimumab in sequence. This rearrangement joins TRBV7-9 to TRBJ2-7, with 10 bases aligning to TRBD1. The CDR3 sequence: CASSPAGTGAPVEQYF. The CDR3 region has the DNA TGTGCCAGCAGCCCAGCCGGGACAGGGGCCCCGGTCGAGCAGTACTTC.